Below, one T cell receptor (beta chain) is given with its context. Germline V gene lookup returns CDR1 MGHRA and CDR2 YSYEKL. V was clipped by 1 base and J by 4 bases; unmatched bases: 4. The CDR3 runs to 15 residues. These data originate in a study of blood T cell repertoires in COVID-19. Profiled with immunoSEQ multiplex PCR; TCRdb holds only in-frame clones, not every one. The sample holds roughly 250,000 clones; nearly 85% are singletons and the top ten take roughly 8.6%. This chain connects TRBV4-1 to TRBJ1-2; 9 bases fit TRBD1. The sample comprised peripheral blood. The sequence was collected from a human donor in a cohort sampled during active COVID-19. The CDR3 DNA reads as TGCGCCAGCAGCCAAGCGGACAGGGGATCCTATGGCTACACCTTC. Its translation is CASSQADRGSYGYTF.